This T cell receptor (beta chain) was sequenced for a study of blood T cell repertoires in COVID-19. Produced via immunoSEQ multiplex PCR; TCRdb's table is partial and in-frame only. Of about 210,000 clones in the sample, roughly 82% are singletons; the top ten hold around 12%. Per the germline V gene, CDR1 is ENHRY and CDR2 is SYGVKD. The V segment lost 0 bases and the J segment 5 bases; nucleotides outside the gene matches: 10. CDR3 length: 16 residues. The chain has TRBV10-3 and TRBJ2-7; 7 nucleotides align to TRBD2. The sequence was obtained from a woman between 40 and 50 years old with acute or convalescent COVID-19. Sequencing used peripheral blood. The CDR3 reads CAISESKGGSIHEQYF. Written as DNA, the CDR3 is TGTGCCATCAGTGAGTCGAAGGGCGGGAGTATCCACGAGCAGTACTTC.